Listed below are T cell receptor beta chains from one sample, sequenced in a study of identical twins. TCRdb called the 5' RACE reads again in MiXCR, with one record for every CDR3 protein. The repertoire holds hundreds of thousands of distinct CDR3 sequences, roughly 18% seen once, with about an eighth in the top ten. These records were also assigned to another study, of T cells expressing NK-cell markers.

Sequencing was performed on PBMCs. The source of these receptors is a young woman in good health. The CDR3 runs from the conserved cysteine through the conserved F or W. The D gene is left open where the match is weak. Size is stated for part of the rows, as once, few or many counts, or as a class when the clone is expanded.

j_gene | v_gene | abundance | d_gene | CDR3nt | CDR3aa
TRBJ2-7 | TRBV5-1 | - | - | TGCGCCAGCACGAATCCCCCCGGGGACTACGAGCAGTACTTC | CASTNPPGDYEQYF
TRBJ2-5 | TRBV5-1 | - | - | TGCGCCAGCAGCCCGGGAACCTCAACGGAGACCCAGTACTTC | CASSPGTSTETQYF
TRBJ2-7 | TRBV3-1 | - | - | TGTGCCAGCAGGCAGTCGGACGAGCAGTACTTC | CASRQSDEQYF
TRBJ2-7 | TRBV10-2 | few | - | TGCGCCAGCACGGGCCCCGGCGGAAACGAGCAGTACTTC | CASTGPGGNEQYF
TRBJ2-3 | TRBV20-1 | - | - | TGCAGTGCGACGACTTTCTCTAGCACAGATACGCAGTATTTT | CSATTFSSTDTQYF
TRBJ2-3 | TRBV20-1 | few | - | TGCAGTGCTAGTTTAGGTTCTAGCGCAGATACGCAGTATTTT | CSASLGSSADTQYF
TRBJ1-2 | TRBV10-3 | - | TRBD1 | TGTGCCATCAGACCGGACAGGGGCGCTGGCTACACCTTC | CAIRPDRGAGYTF
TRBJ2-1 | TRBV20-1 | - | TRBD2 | TGCAGTGCTAAGAGCGGGAGGGCCAGGAATGAGCAGTTCTTC | CSAKSGRARNEQFF
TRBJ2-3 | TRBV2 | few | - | TGTGCCAGCAGGGTCTTGTCTAGGCGGGGCACAGATACGCAGTATTTT | CASRVLSRRGTDTQYF
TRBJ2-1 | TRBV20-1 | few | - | TGCAGTGCTAGAGCCTATTCGCTAAGCTCCTACAATGAGCAGTTCTTC | CSARAYSLSSYNEQFF
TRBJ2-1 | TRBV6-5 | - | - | TGTGCCAGCAGTTACCTGCGGGACAATGAGCAGTTCTTC | CASSYLRDNEQFF